This TCR beta chain was retrieved from a study of T cells in Graves' hyperthyroidism and ophthalmopathy. Study-wide results and limits: Most clonotypes expanded in thyroid above 0.001 were likewise present in blood. Classification by a 13 V-J model distinguished ophthalmopathy from stable hyperthyroidism.

Each diagnosis was grounded in clinical symptoms, serum thyroxine and TRAb, thyroid ultrasound, and orbital computed tomography. The investigators amplified TCR beta CDR3 regions from RNA transcripts. First-round RT-PCR with HTBI primers amplified the TCR CDR3 region. TCRdb reprocessed the multiplex PCR reads with MiXCR, giving one entry per CDR3 protein. The profile covers some 600,000 distinct CDR3 sequences, with about 15% appearing a single time and 4.5% to 6% taken by the ten largest. The table lists this clonotype with many counts. Its antigen is unidentified. Sequenced: blood. The clonotype originates from a woman in her twenties or thirties with Graves' hyperthyroidism that later progressed to Graves' ophthalmopathy.

The CDR3, as DNA: TGTGCCAGCACCCCATTGACAGGGGAAAATGAAAAACTGTTTTTT. This translates into CASTPLTGENEKLFF. The chain uses TRBV28 and TRBJ1-4; 8 bases fit TRBD1. The CDR3 extends over 15 amino acids. Germline V CDR1 and CDR2: MDHEN, SYDVKM. Germline trimming cut 7 bases from V and 5 bases from J; bases unmatched to any gene: 9.